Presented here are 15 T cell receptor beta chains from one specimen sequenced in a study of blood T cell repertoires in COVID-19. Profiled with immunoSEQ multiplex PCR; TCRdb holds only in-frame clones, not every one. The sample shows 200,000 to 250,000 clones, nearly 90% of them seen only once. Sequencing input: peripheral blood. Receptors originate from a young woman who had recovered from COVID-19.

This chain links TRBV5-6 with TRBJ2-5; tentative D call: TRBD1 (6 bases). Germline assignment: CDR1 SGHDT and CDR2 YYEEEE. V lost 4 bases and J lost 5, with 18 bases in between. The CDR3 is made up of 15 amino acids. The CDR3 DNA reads TGTGCCAGCAGCGTCAGGGGTGAAGTGTGGGAGACCCAGTACTTC. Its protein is CASSVRGEVWETQYF.

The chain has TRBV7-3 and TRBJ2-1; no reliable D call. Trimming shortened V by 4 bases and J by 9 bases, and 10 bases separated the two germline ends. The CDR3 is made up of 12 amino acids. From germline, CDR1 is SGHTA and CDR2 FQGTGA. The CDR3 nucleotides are TGTGCCAGCAGCTCCCACAACCGTGAGCAGTTCTTC. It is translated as CASSSHNREQFF.

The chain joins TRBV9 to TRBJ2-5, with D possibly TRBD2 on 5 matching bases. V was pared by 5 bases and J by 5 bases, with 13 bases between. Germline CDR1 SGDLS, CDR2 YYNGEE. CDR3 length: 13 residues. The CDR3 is CASSAGDWETQYF. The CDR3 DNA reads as TGTGCCAGCAGTGCGGGTGATTGGGAGACCCAGTACTTC.

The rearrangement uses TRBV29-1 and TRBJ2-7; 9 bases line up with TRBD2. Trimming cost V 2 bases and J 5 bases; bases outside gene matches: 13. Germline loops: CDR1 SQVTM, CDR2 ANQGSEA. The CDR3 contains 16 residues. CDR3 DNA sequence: TGCAGCGTTGAACCTCTCATAGCGGGAGATCTCAACGAGCAGTACTTC. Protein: CSVEPLIAGDLNEQYF.

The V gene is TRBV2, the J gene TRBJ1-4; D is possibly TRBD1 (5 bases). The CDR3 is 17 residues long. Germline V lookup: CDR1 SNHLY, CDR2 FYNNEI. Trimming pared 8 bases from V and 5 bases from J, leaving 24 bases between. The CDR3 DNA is TGTGCCAGCGGGGGGAACCTGTGGGCAGGAGCGAATGAAAAACTGTTTTTT. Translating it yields CASGGNLWAGANEKLFF.

The CDR3 DNA reads TGTGCCAGCAGCTTTGGGACAAAGGGAGAGACCCAGTACTTC. It encodes CASSFGTKGETQYF. The genes are TRBV7-8 and TRBJ2-5, with D tentatively TRBD1 (6 bases). The CDR3 spans 14 residues. Germline CDR1 and CDR2: SGHVS and FQNEAQ. The germline V and J ends were trimmed by 3 bases and 4 bases, with 12 bases remaining between them. The full variable domain, its missing parts supplied by reference TRBV7-8 and TRBJ2-5, is GAGVSQSPRYKVAKRGQDVALRCDPISGHVSLFWYQQALGQGPEFLTYFQNEAQLDKSGLPSDRFFAERPEGSVSTLKIQRTQQEDSAVYLCASSFGTKGETQYFGPGTRLLVL.

CDR3 nucleotides: TGTGCCTGGAGGGACTCGGAGCAGTACTTC. This translates into CAWRDSEQYF. The chain carries TRBV30 and TRBJ2-7; possible D gene TRBD2, 5 bases. Trimming took off 3 bases at V and 7 bases at J, with 7 bases between the two ends. This CDR3 contains 10 residues. Germline V gene data show CDR1 as GTSNPN and CDR2 as SVGIG (reference sequence).

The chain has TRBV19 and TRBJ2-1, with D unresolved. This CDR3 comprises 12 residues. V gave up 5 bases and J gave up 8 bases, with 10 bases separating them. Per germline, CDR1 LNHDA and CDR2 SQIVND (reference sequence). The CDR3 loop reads CASSPREDEQFF. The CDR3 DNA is TGTGCCAGTAGTCCTCGCGAGGATGAGCAGTTCTTC.

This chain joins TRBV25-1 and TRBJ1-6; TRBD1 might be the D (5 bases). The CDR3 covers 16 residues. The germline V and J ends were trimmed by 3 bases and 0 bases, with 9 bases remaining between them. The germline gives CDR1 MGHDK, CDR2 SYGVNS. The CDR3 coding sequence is TGTGCCAGCAGTGAGCAGGGAAACTCCTATAATTCACCCCTCCACTTT. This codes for CASSEQGNSYNSPLHF.

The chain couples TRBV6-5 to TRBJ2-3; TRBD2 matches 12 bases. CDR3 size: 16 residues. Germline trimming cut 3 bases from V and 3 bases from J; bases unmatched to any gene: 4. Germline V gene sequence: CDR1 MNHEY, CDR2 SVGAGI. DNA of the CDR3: TGTGCCAGCAGTTATACTAGCGGGAGGATGACAGATACGCAGTATTTT. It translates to CASSYTSGRMTDTQYF.

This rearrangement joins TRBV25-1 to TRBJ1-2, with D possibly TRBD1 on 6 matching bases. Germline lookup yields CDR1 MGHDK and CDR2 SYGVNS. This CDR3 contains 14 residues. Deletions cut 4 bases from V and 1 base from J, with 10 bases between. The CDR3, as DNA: TGTGCCAGCAGTGGGACAGCTCGTAACTATGGCTACACCTTC. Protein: CASSGTARNYGYTF.

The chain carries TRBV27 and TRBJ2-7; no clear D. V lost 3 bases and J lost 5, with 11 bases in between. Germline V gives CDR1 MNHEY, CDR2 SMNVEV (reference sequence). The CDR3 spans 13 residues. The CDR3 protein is CASSFSSFHEQYF. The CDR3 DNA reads TGTGCCAGCAGTTTCTCTTCTTTCCACGAGCAGTACTTC.

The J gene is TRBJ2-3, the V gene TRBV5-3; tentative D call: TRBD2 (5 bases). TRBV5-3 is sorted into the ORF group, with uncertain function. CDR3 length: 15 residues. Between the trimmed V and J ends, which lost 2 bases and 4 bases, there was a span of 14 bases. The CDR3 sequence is CARSFRGREADTQYF. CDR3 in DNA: TGTGCCAGAAGCTTTAGAGGGAGAGAAGCAGATACGCAGTATTTT.

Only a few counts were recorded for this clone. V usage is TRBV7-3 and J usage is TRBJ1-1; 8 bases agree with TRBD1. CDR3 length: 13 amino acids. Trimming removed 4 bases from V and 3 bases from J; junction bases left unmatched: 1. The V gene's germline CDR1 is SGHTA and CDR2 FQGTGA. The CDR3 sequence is CASSSQGDTEAFF. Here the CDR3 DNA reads TGTGCCAGCAGCTCACAGGGGGACACTGAAGCTTTCTTT.

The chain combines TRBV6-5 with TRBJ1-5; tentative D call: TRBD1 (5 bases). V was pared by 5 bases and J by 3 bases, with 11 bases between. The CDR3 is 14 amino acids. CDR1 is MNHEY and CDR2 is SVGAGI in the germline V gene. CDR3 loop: CASSTRQFNQPQHF. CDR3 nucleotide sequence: TGTGCCAGCAGTACCCGACAGTTCAATCAGCCCCAGCATTTT.